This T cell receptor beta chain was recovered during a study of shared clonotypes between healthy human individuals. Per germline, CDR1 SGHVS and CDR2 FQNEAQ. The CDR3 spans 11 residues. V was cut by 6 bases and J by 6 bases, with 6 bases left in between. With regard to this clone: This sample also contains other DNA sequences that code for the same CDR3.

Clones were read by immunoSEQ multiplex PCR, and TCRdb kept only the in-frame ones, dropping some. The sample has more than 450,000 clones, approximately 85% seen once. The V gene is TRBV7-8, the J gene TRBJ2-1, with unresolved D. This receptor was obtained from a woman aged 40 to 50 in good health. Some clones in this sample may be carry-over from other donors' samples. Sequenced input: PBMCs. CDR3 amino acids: CASSLTNEQFF. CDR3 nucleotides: TGTGCCAGCAGTCTAACCAATGAGCAGTTCTTC.